This T cell receptor beta chain was captured by sequencing in a study of blood T cells in healthy people across ages. With a J-beta primer mix and a sample-barcoded 5' primer, a second PCR ran roughly 6 to 12 cycles. TCRdb re-derived calls from the 5' RACE reads in MiXCR, one entry per CDR3 protein. There are about 1.4 million distinct CDR3 sequences in the sample; 45% to 70% occur only once, and 5% to 7% lies in the top ten. Losses at the gene ends were 0 bases for V and 15 bases for J; bases not matched to a gene: 13. CDR1 is LGHNA, CDR2 YNFKEQ, per germline. This CDR3 has 15 residues. The TCR was taken from a man aged 18 to 29 in good health. The chain is built from TRBV4-2 and TRBJ2-4, with 8 bases matching TRBD2. The source material was blood. The CDR3 is CASSQDSPGGPWWYF. CDR3 DNA: TGTGCCAGCAGCCAAGATTCCCCGGGAGGGCCTTGGTGGTACTTC.